The 29 T cell receptor beta chains presented below share a single source sample, sequenced in a study of T cell responses to AZD1222 COVID-19 vaccine. Repertoires were generated with immunoSEQ multiplex PCR, while TCRdb's copy carries only in-frame clones and drops some. The sample records approximately 70,000 clones, roughly 90% being singletons. Sequencing was performed on peripheral blood, taken on day 0 of AZD1222 vaccination. These receptors were obtained from an adult in good health.

CDR3 sequence: CASIAGSGNTIYF. The CDR3 nucleotides are TGTGCCAGCATCGCCGGGTCTGGAAACACCATATATTTT. V usage is TRBV28 and J usage is TRBJ1-3; no clear D. This CDR3 is built from 13 residues. Germline V gene lookup returns CDR1 MDHEN and CDR2 SYDVKM. V lost 7 bases to trimming and J lost 1 base, with 8 bases between them. Complete variable domain (other parts from reference TRBV28 and TRBJ1-3): DVKVTQSSRYLVKRTGEKVFLECVQDMDHENMFWYRQDPGLGLRLIYFSYDVKMKEKGDIPEGYSVSREKKERFSLILESASTNQTSMYLCASIAGSGNTIYFGEGSWLTVV.

The chain links TRBV7-9 to TRBJ2-2; no firm D call. The CDR3 has 15 amino acids. The germline V gene encodes CDR1 SEHNR and CDR2 FQNEAQ (reference sequence). Between the trimmed V and J ends, which lost 7 bases and 3 bases, there was a span of 15 bases. The CDR3 nucleotides are TGTGCCAGCAAACCAAGACCACCTGACACCGGGGAGCTGTTTTTT. Encoded protein: CASKPRPPDTGELFF.

This clone turned up a few times. J is TRBJ1-4 and V is TRBV30, with D hard to call. CDR1 GTSNPN and CDR2 SVGIG come from the germline V gene (reference sequence). V was shortened by 5 bases and J by 7 bases, with 8 bases between the two germline ends. There are 11 residues in the CDR3. The CDR3 nucleotides are TGTGCCTGGCTGGCTACTGAAAAACTGTTTTTT. Translation: CAWLATEKLFF.

This clone has only one observation. The CDR3 DNA reads TGTGCCAGCAGTTACGGTGGCTATGGCTACACCTTC. This translates into CASSYGGYGYTF. The chain links TRBV6-2 or TRBV6-3 to TRBJ1-2; D call uncertain. V was cut by 2 bases and J by 4 bases, with 5 bases left in between. The CDR3 extends over 12 amino acids. Germline lookup yields CDR1 MNHEY and CDR2 SVGEGT.

The rearrangement links TRBV6-2 or TRBV6-3 to TRBJ2-1, with 9 bases lining up with TRBD2. This CDR3 region has 20 residues. Germline assignment: CDR1 MNHEY and CDR2 SVGEGT. The V segment lost 1 base and the J segment 2 bases; nucleotides outside the gene matches: 15. The CDR3 DNA sequence: TGTGCCAGCAGTTACTTACGCGAAATAGCGGGGGTCCGGGCCTACAATGAGCAGTTCTTC. Translated: CASSYLREIAGVRAYNEQFF.

V and J are TRBV5-6 and TRBJ2-5; the match to TRBD2 covers 10 bases. This CDR3 has 14 amino acids. Germline CDR1 and CDR2: SGHDT and YYEEEE. V lost 2 bases, J lost 3 bases, and 1 base stayed unmatched. CDR3 amino acids: CASSFTSGEETQYF. The CDR3, as DNA: TGTGCCAGCAGCTTCACTAGCGGGGAAGAGACCCAGTACTTC.

The J gene is TRBJ2-7, the V gene TRBV30; the D gene is possibly TRBD2 (6 bases). Germline-derived CDR1 and CDR2 are GTSNPN and SVGIG (reference sequence). The CDR3 consists of 12 residues. The germline V and J ends were trimmed by 3 bases and 2 bases, with 8 bases remaining between them. The CDR3 bases are TGTGCCTGGAGGGGGAGGACCTACGAGCAGTACTTC. Translated: CAWRGRTYEQYF. The full variable domain, rest sourced from reference TRBV30 and TRBJ2-7, is SQTIHQWPATLVQPVGSPLSLECTVEGTSNPNLYWYRQAAGRGLQLLFYSVGIGQISSEVPQNLSASRPQDRQFILSSKKLLLSDSGFYLCAWRGRTYEQYFGPGTRLTVT.

This clone appeared once. V gene TRBV3-1 (or the pseudogene TRBV3-2) combines with J gene TRBJ2-7; D is perhaps TRBD1 (6 bases). V was pared by 4 bases and J by 4 bases, with 11 bases between. Per germline, CDR1 LGHDT and CDR2 YNNKEL (reference sequence). This CDR3 region has 13 residues. CDR3 nucleotide sequence: TGTGCCAGCAGCCTACAGGGTGGATACGAGCAGTACTTC. This sequence encodes CASSLQGGYEQYF.

This chain connects TRBV19 to TRBJ1-5; TRBD1 agrees at 8 bases. Germline V gene data show CDR1 as LNHDA and CDR2 as SQIVND (reference sequence). V was pared by 7 bases and J by 3 bases, with 8 bases of the junction left unmatched. The CDR3 is 15 residues long. The CDR3 region has the DNA TGTGCCAGTATAGAGAGGACAGGGATCAATCAGCCCCAGCATTTT. This translates into CASIERTGINQPQHF.

The CDR3 is CASSPTDRGGRMNTEAFF. Written as DNA, the CDR3 is TGTGCCAGCAGCCCCACAGACAGGGGAGGGAGAATGAACACTGAAGCTTTCTTT. This chain joins TRBV7-9 and TRBJ1-1; 8 bases line up with TRBD1. The V gene end was trimmed by 5 bases and the J gene end by 0 bases; junction bases not matched to a gene: 14. CDR1 and CDR2 from the germline V gene are SEHNR and FQNEAQ (reference sequence). The CDR3 loop spans 18 amino acids.

This chain links TRBV6-2 or TRBV6-3 with TRBJ1-1; TRBD1 is a possible D gene (5 bases). Trimming shortened V by 6 bases and J by 3 bases, and 17 bases separated the two germline ends. Germline V lookup: CDR1 MNHEY, CDR2 SVGEGT. The CDR3 length is 15 residues. The CDR3 sequence is CASSPPPTEYTEAFF. As DNA, the CDR3 is TGTGCCAGCAGCCCACCCCCGACAGAATACACTGAAGCTTTCTTT.

The CDR3: CASSVGGDRVYNEQFF. Written as DNA, the CDR3 is TGTGCCAGCAGCGTGGGAGGGGACAGGGTGTACAATGAGCAGTTCTTC. This chain uses TRBV9 with TRBJ2-1; 9 positions agree with TRBD1. Germline V gene data show CDR1 as SGDLS and CDR2 as YYNGEE. The CDR3 spans 16 residues. Trimming cost V 2 bases and J 4 bases; bases outside gene matches: 7.

The chain combines TRBV19 with TRBJ2-1; D is perhaps TRBD1 or TRBD2 (6 bases each). V lost 5 bases, J lost 7 bases, and 15 bases lay in between. Germline V CDR1 and CDR2: LNHDA, SQIVND (reference sequence). The CDR3 loop spans 14 amino acids. The CDR3 DNA reads as TGTGCCAGTAGTCCTTCGGGGGCAGGTAATGAGCAGTTCTTC. Its translation is CASSPSGAGNEQFF.

The chain couples TRBV2 to TRBJ1-1; 12 nucleotides align to TRBD1. This CDR3 spans 14 amino acids. Germline V gene data show CDR1 as SNHLY and CDR2 as FYNNEI. J was trimmed by 11 bases and V by 6 bases; bases with no gene match: 10. CDR3 region: CASSVGQGARGAFF. CDR3 sequence (DNA): TGTGCCAGCAGCGTGGGACAGGGGGCTCGGGGGGCTTTCTTT.

This chain links TRBV28 with TRBJ1-2; 9 nucleotides line up with TRBD1. The V gene's germline CDR1 is MDHEN and CDR2 SYDVKM. With 3 bases clipped from V and 5 bases from J, the junction kept 10 bases outside the gene matches. This CDR3 comprises 16 residues. Here the CDR3 DNA reads TGTGCCAGCAGTTTGCTGGAAGGGACAGGGTTGTATGGCTACACCTTC. It translates to CASSLLEGTGLYGYTF.

This clone showed up just a few times. The chain employs TRBV5-1 and TRBJ2-5; 9 positions match TRBD1. This CDR3 comprises 14 residues. Germline V lookup: CDR1 SGHRS, CDR2 YFSETQ. Trimming cost V 3 bases and J 4 bases; bases outside gene matches: 4. The CDR3, as DNA: TGCGCCAGCAGCTACGAGACAGGGGGAGAGACCCAGTACTTC. It translates to CASSYETGGETQYF.

The gene calls are TRBV5-4 and TRBJ1-3; tentative D call: TRBD1 (6 bases). In germline, CDR1 is SGHNT, CDR2 YYREEE (reference sequence). The CDR3 contains 15 residues. With 1 base removed from V and 2 bases from J, the gap between germline ends came to 10 bases. In DNA form, the CDR3 reads TGTGCCAGCAGCTTGCAGGGGAGCGCTGGAAACACCATATATTTT. Translating gives CASSLQGSAGNTIYF.

This clone ranks as medium-sized. The sample carries other DNA sequences with the same CDR3. The chain has TRBV18 and TRBJ2-1; possibly TRBD2 for D (6 bases). CDR1 and CDR2 from the germline V gene are KGHSH and LQKENI. The CDR3 spans 14 residues. V dropped 3 bases and J dropped 4 bases, with 10 bases sitting between them. The CDR3, as DNA: TGTGCCAGCTCACCGCGACTAGAGTACAATGAGCAGTTCTTC. Protein product: CASSPRLEYNEQFF.

The genes are TRBV28 and TRBJ2-7; 11 nucleotides line up with TRBD2. Germline CDR1 reads MDHEN; CDR2 reads SYDVKM. CDR3 length: 15 amino acids. Losses at the gene ends were 3 bases for V and 5 bases for J; bases not matched to a gene: 6. CDR3 in amino acids: CASSFELAGDNEQYF. In DNA form, the CDR3 reads TGTGCCAGCAGTTTCGAACTAGCGGGAGACAACGAGCAGTACTTC.

Relative to its sample, this clone is medium-sized. The genes are TRBV6-5 and TRBJ2-7; 7 positions agree with TRBD1. Germline CDR1 and CDR2: MNHEY and SVGAGI. The CDR3 totals 15 residues. The V gene end was trimmed by 4 bases and the J gene end by 4 bases; junction bases not matched to a gene: 10. The CDR3 bases are TGTGCCAGCAGTTCGCCTTTGACAGGGCAGTACGAGCAGTACTTC. Translated: CASSSPLTGQYEQYF.

This sequence joins TRBV29-1 and TRBJ2-7; 8 positions match TRBD1. Germline CDR1 SQVTM, CDR2 ANQGSEA. This CDR3 comprises 14 residues. J gave up 2 bases and V 2 bases, and 5 bases lay outside the gene matches. The CDR3 region is CSVEQGAIPYEQYF. The CDR3 nucleotides are TGCAGCGTTGAACAGGGGGCGATTCCCTACGAGCAGTACTTC.

This clone was observed a few times. V is TRBV2 and J is TRBJ1-5; perhaps TRBD1 as D (5 bases). CDR1 and CDR2 from the germline V gene are SNHLY and FYNNEI. Between the trimmed V and J ends, which lost 5 bases and 0 bases, there was a span of 11 bases. The CDR3 is made up of 15 amino acids. The CDR3 sequence is CASSPREYSNQPQHF. In nucleotides, the CDR3 is TGTGCCAGCAGTCCCAGGGAGTATAGCAATCAGCCCCAGCATTTT.

The rearrangement links TRBV6-2 or TRBV6-3 to TRBJ1-2; no reliable D call. Germline lookup yields CDR1 MNHEY and CDR2 SVGEGT. The V end was cut by 3 bases, the J end by 4 bases, with 6 bases between. CDR3 length: 12 residues. The CDR3 protein is CASSYTIYGYTF. As DNA, the CDR3 is TGTGCCAGCAGTTATACTATCTATGGCTACACCTTC.

In regard to this clone: Other DNA sequences in this specimen translate into the identical CDR3. V is TRBV19 and J is TRBJ1-5; TRBD1 is a possible D gene (5 bases). With 4 bases removed from V and 2 bases from J, the gap between germline ends came to 12 bases. CDR3 length: 15 residues. Germline V lookup: CDR1 LNHDA, CDR2 SQIVND (reference sequence). This CDR3 is CASSKGSIGNQPQHF. CDR3 coding DNA: TGTGCCAGTAGTAAGGGGAGTATAGGCAATCAGCCCCAGCATTTT. The full variable domain, in which reference TRBV19 and TRBJ1-5 provide the parts outside the CDR3, is DGGITQSPKYLFRKEGQNVTLSCEQNLNHDAMYWYRQDPGQGLRLIYYSQIVNDFQKGDIAEGYSVSREKKESFPLTVTSAQKNPTAFYLCASSKGSIGNQPQHFGDGTRLSIL.

V and J are TRBV30 and TRBJ2-1; tentative D call: TRBD2 (5 bases). Trimming took 5 bases from V and 5 from J, leaving 13 bases between them. From germline, CDR1 is GTSNPN and CDR2 SVGIG (reference sequence). This CDR3 spans 13 amino acids. This CDR3 reads CAWRSRGNNEQFF. CDR3 coding DNA: TGTGCCTGGCGAAGTCGGGGAAACAATGAGCAGTTCTTC.

This sequence joins TRBV24-1 and TRBJ2-7; D is tentatively TRBD1 or TRBD2 (6 bases each). Germline V gene data show CDR1 as KGHDR and CDR2 as SFDVKD. The CDR3 is 16 amino acids. V shed 3 bases and J shed 2 bases, with 16 bases lying between them. The CDR3 region has the DNA TGTGCCACCAGTGATCGAACAGGAGGGGGGACCTACGAGCAGTACTTC. The encoded protein is CATSDRTGGGTYEQYF.

The genes are TRBV6-1 and TRBJ2-3; no definite D call. This CDR3 comprises 13 residues. V lost 2 bases, J lost 3 bases, and 6 bases lay in between. The germline V gene has CDR1 MNHNS and CDR2 SASEGT. CDR3 residues: CASSEIGTDTQYF. In DNA, the CDR3 is TGTGCCAGCAGTGAAATCGGTACAGATACGCAGTATTTT.

This clone showed up just once. At one end, the junction sequence differs from germline, possibly due to a read error. The chain joins TRBV30 to TRBJ2-5; no firm D call. The V gene's germline CDR1 is GTSNPN and CDR2 SVGIG (reference sequence). The CDR3 is made up of 15 amino acids. The CDR3 DNA is TGTGCCTGGAGTGTAGGATTGGGTCTTCAAGGGACCCAGTACTTC. It encodes CAWSVGLGLQGTQYF.

This clone was seen more than once but under ten times. The genes are TRBV5-6 and TRBJ2-7; the match to TRBD1 covers 9 bases. J gave up 3 bases and V 4 bases, and 5 bases lay outside the gene matches. CDR1 is SGHDT and CDR2 is YYEEEE in the germline V gene. This CDR3 has 14 amino acids. CDR3 loop: CASSMGQGLYEQYF. The CDR3 coding sequence is TGTGCCAGCAGCATGGGACAGGGTCTCTACGAGCAGTACTTC. Based on the CDR3 plus reference TRBV5-6 and TRBJ2-7, the full variable domain is DAGVTQSPTHLIKTRGQQVTLRCSPKSGHDTVSWYQQALGQGPQFIFQYYEEEERQRGNFPDRFSGHQFPNYSSELNVNALLLGDSALYLCASSMGQGLYEQYFGPGTRLTVT.